This T cell receptor (beta chain) was recorded in a study of blood T cells in healthy people across ages. A J-beta primer mix and a sample-barcoded 5' primer were used in a second PCR of about 7 to 12 cycles. TCRdb passed the 5' RACE reads through MiXCR, listing each CDR3 protein once. The repertoire holds 600,000 or so distinct CDR3 sequences, with 45% to 55% as singletons. This CDR3 contains 15 residues. Per the germline V gene, CDR1 is MGHRA and CDR2 is YSYEKL. With 1 base clipped from V and 10 bases from J, the junction kept 10 bases outside the gene matches. Sequencing input: blood. This chain joins TRBV4-1 and TRBJ2-3, with 8 positions matching TRBD2. The sequence came from a man older than 75 in good health. DNA for the CDR3: TGCGCCAGCAGCCAAGGGCGGACTAGCCAGGGCGCGCAGTATTTT. It translates to CASSQGRTSQGAQYF.